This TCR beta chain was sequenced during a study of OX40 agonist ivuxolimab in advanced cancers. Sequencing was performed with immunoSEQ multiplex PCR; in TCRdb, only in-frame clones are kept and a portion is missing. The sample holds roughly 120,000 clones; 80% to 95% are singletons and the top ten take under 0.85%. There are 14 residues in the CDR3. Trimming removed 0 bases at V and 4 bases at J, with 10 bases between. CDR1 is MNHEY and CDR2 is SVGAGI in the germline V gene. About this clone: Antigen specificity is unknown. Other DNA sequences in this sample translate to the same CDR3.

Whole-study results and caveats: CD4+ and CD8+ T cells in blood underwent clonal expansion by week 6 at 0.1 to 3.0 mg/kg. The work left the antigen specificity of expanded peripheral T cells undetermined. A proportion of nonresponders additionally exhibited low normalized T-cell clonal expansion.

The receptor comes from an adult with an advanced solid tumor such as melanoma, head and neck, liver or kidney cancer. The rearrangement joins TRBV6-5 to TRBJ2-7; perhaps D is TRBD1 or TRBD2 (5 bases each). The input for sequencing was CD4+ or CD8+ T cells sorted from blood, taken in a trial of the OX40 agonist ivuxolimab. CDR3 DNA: TGTGCCAGCAGTTACTCAGAGGGACCATACGAGCAGTACTTC. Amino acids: CASSYSEGPYEQYF.